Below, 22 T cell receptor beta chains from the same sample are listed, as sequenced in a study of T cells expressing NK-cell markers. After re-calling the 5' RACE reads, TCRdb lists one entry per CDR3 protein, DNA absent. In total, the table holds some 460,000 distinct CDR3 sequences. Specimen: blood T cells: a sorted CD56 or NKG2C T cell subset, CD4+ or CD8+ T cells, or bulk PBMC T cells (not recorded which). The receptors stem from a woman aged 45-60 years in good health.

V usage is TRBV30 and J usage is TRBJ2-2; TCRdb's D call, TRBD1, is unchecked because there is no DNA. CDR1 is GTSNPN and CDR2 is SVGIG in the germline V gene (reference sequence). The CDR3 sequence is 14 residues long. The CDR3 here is CAWSLLQGYGELFF.

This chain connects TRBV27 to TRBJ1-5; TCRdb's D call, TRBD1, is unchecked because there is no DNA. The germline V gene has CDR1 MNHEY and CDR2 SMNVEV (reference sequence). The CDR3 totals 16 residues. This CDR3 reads CASSGQVGVGNQPQHF.

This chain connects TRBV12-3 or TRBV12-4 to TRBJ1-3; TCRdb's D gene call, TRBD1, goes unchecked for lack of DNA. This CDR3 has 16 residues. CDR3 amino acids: CASSSAPFGGGNTIYF.

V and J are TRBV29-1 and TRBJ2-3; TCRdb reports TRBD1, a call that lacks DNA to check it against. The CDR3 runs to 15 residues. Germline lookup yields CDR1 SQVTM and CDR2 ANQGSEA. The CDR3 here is CSVGPGWSSTDTQYF.

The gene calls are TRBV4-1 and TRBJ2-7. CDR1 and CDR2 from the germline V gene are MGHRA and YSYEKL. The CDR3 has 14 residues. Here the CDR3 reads CASSQETGAYEQYF.

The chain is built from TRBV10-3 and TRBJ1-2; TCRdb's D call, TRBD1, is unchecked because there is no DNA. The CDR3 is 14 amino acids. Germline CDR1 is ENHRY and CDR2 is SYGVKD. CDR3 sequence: CAITQPGRGDGYTF.

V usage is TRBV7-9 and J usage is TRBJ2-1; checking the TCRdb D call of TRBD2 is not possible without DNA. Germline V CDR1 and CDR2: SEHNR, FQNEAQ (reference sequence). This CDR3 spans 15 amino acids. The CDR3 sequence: CASSTSGLAGIEQFF.

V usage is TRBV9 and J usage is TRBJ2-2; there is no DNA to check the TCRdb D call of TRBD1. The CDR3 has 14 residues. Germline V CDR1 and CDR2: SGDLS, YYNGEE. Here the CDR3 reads CASSVGQGSGELFF.

The chain's CDR3 is CSARDTSGEANEQFF. The chain carries TRBV20-1 and TRBJ2-1; TCRdb lists TRBD2, though no DNA is available to test this call. Per the germline V gene, CDR1 is DFQATT and CDR2 is SNEGSKA (reference sequence). The CDR3 contains 15 residues.

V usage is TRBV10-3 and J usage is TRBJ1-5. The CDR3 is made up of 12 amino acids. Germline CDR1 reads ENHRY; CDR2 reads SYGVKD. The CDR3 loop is CAIKADNQPQHF.

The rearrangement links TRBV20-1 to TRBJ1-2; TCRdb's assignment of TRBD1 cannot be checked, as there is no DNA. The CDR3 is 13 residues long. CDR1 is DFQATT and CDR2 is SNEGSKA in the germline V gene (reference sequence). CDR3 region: CSAKEQGNYGYTF.

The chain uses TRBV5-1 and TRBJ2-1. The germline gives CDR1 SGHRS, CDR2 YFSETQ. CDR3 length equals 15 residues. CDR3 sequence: CASSFGRVGYNEQFF.

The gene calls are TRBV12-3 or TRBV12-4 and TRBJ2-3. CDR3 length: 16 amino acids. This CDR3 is CASSPFRMGLGDTQYF.

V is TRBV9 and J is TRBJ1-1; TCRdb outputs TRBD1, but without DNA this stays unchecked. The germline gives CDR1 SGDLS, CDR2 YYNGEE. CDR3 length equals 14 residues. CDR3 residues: CASSMGPTNTEAFF.

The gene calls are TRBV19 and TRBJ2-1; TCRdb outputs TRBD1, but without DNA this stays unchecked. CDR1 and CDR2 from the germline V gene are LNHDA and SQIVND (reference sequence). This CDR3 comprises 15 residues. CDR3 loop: CASSIRTLSYNEQFF.

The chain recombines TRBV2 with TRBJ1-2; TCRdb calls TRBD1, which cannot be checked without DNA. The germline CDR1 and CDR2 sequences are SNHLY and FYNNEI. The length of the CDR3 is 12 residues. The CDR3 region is CASNQGIYGYTF.

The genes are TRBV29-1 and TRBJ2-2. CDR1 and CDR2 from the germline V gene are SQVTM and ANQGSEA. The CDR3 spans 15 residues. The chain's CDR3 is CSVEMAFRGTGELFF.

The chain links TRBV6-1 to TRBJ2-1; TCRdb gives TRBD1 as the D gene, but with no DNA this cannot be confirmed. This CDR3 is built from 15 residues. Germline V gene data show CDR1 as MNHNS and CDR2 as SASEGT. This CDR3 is CASSENRDISNEQFF.

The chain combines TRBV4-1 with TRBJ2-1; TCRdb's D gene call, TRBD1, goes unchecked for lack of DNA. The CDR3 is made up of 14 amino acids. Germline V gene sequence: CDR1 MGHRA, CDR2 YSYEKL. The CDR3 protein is CASRTGTEINEQFF.

This CDR3 reads CASSPTMWGANTEAFF. This chain joins TRBV7-8 and TRBJ1-1. CDR1 SGHVS and CDR2 FQNEAQ come from the germline V gene. The CDR3 sequence is 16 residues long.

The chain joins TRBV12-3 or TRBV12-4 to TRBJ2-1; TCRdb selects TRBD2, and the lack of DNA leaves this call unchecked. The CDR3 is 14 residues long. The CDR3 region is CASSYWRGTNEQFF.

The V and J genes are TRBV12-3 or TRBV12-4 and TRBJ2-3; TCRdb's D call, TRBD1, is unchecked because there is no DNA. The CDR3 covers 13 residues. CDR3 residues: CASSLGQALTQYF.